This TCR beta chain was sequenced in a study of T cell responses to AZD1222 COVID-19 vaccine. Findings of the study overall: Recipients of AZD1222 seropositive at baseline numbered only 5 or 6.

As concerns this clone: Its cognate antigen is unknown.

TCRdb's copy holds only in-frame clones and misses some; the assay was immunoSEQ multiplex PCR. Of roughly 100,000 clones detected, around 76% appear once; the ten largest clones hold around 5%. In germline, CDR1 is LGHDT, CDR2 YNNKEL (reference sequence). J lost 2 bases, V lost 4 bases, and 2 bases had no gene match. The CDR3 loop spans 15 amino acids. The TCR comes from an adult in good health. Specimen: peripheral blood, collected on day 0 of AZD1222 vaccination. The chain employs TRBV3-1 (or the pseudogene TRBV3-2) and TRBJ1-5, with 10 bases lining up with TRBD1. Written as DNA, the CDR3 is TGTGCCAGCAGCCCAGGACAGGGGGGCAATCAGCCCCAGCATTTT. It yields the protein CASSPGQGGNQPQHF.